This entry lists 9 T cell receptor beta chains sequenced from one sample in a study of CD8+ T cells in alopecia areata (dated by TCRdb to the late 2010s). Libraries came from the immunoSEQ multiplex PCR assay. For TCR sequencing, RNA was extracted from every sample and reverse transcribed into cDNA to serve as template. TCRdb holds this immuneACCESS table with in-frame rearrangements only. Some clones are missing; in checked studies, unresolved V genes explain under half, and the rest has no known cause. In all, the sample holds 120,000 or so clones, and 58% of those were seen once. Roughly 4.3% of the sample lies in the top ten. Interpreted using the paper, the time point label stands for: baseline before oral tofacitinib. The starting material was CD4+ T cells sorted from blood, obtained at week 0. The receptors originated from a human donor with alopecia areata.

The CDR3 DNA reads TGTGCCAGCACCCAAGGACCGGGACTGGTAGCCAAAAACATTCAGTACTTC. This sequence encodes CASTQGPGLVAKNIQYF. The chain employs TRBV5-4 and TRBJ2-4; D perhaps matches TRBD2 (6 bases). Germline CDR1 SGHNT, CDR2 YYREEE (reference sequence). This CDR3 is built from 17 residues. Trimming removed 6 bases from V and 0 bases from J, with 19 bases in between. Looking up the rest from reference TRBV5-4 and TRBJ2-4 gives the full variable domain: ETGVTQSPTHLIKTRGQQVTLRCSSQSGHNTVSWYQQALGQGPQFIFQYYREEENGRGNFPPRFSGLQFPNYSSELNVNALELDDSALYLCASTQGPGLVAKNIQYFGAGTRLSVL.

The genes are TRBV7-2 and TRBJ1-5; D might be TRBD1 (6 bases). Deletions cut 3 bases from V and 2 bases from J, with 11 bases between. The CDR3 covers 15 residues. Germline CDR1 is SGHTA and CDR2 is FQGNSA. The CDR3 DNA sequence: TGTGCCAGCAGCTTTCAGGGGATTGGCAATCAGCCCCAGCATTTT. Its protein product is CASSFQGIGNQPQHF.

CDR3 protein: CASSQRGSYEQYF. In DNA, the CDR3 is TGCGCCAGCAGCCAAAGGGGGAGCTACGAGCAGTACTTC. The rearrangement joins TRBV4-3 to TRBJ2-7; a possible D gene is TRBD1 (6 bases). The germline V gene has CDR1 LGHNA and CDR2 YSLEER. This CDR3 spans 13 amino acids. The V end lost 2 bases, the J end lost 3 bases, and 8 bases lay between the germline ends.

CDR3 DNA: TGCGCCAGCAGCGGGGGTCCGGGGGAAAAACTGTTTTTT. Translated, it gives CASSGGPGEKLFF. V is TRBV5-1 and J is TRBJ1-4, with D tentatively TRBD1 (5 bases). CDR3 length: 13 residues. The V end lost 4 bases, the J end lost 8 bases, and 12 bases lay between the germline ends. Germline V lookup: CDR1 SGHRS, CDR2 YFSETQ.

The rearrangement links TRBV10-3 to TRBJ1-2; D is ambiguous. V was pared by 3 bases and J by 2 bases, with 7 bases between. The length of the CDR3 is 13 residues. The germline gives CDR1 ENHRY, CDR2 SYGVKD. The CDR3 coding sequence is TGTGCCATCAGTGACGAGGAGAACTATGGCTACACCTTC. It codes for CAISDEENYGYTF.

The chain links TRBV25-1 to TRBJ1-4; 7 bases match TRBD1. In germline, CDR1 is MGHDK, CDR2 SYGVNS. This CDR3 contains 16 residues. V was clipped by 6 bases and J by 8 bases; unmatched bases: 15. The CDR3 region has the DNA TGTGCCAGCAGCGAGGGACAGACCGACGGGGGCGAAAAACTGTTTTTT. It encodes CASSEGQTDGGEKLFF.

The V call is TRBV29-1, the J call TRBJ1-2; TRBD1 is a possible D gene (5 bases). Germline V lookup: CDR1 SQVTM, CDR2 ANQGSEA. Trimming left V 5 bases short and J 6 bases short, with 10 bases between. This CDR3 comprises 11 residues. The CDR3 sequence: CSVPQAHGYTF. The DNA of the CDR3 is TGCAGCGTTCCACAGGCGCATGGCTACACCTTC. Variable domain in full (rest from reference TRBV29-1 and TRBJ1-2): SAVISQKPSRDICQRGTSLTIQCQVDSQVTMMFWYRQQPGQSLTLIATANQGSEATYESGFVIDKFPISRPNLTFSTLTVSNMSPEDSSIYLCSVPQAHGYTFGSGTRLTVV.

The chain has TRBV9 and TRBJ2-5; 10 bases are shared with TRBD2. This CDR3 has 16 residues. V shed 0 bases, J shed 7 bases, and the junction held 9 bases outside the gene matches. Germline-derived CDR1 and CDR2 are SGDLS and YYNGEE. CDR3 nucleotide sequence: TGTGCCAGCAGCGTAGGTATCCTAGCGGGAGATGGGACCCAGTACTTC. Protein sequence: CASSVGILAGDGTQYF. The complete variable domain, with remaining parts taken from reference TRBV9 and TRBJ2-5, reads DSGVTQTPKHLITATGQRVTLRCSPRSGDLSVYWYQQSLDQGLQFLIQYYNGEERAKGNILERFSAQQFPDLHSELNLSSLELGDSALYFCASSVGILAGDGTQYFGPGTRLLVL.

This clone was recorded a few times. The chain links TRBV28 to TRBJ2-7; D is perhaps TRBD2 (5 bases). Germline lookup yields CDR1 MDHEN and CDR2 SYDVKM. The CDR3 has 12 amino acids. V was shortened by 3 bases and J by 7 bases, with 10 bases between the two germline ends. The CDR3 DNA is TGTGCCAGCAGTTTTCGGGGTTGGGAGCAGTACTTC. Residues: CASSFRGWEQYF.